These T cell receptor beta chains were read from a single sample in a study of technical replicates of blood from several donors. The protocol was immunoSEQ multiplex PCR, while the TCRdb copy is restricted to in-frame clones and leaves out a portion. Among around 80,000 clones listed, roughly 98% were seen once. Sequences were obtained from T cells isolated from PBMCs. Source of these receptors: a human donor in good health. The conserved cysteine and the conserved F or W are not part of the CDR3 here. The order of the fields is V gene, clone size, CDR3 protein. Expanded clones get a size class; other rows say once, few or many, or leave the size out.

v_gene: TRBV11-3; abundance: -; CDR3aa: ASSLVGGAAYEQY
v_gene: TRBV10-2; abundance: once; CDR3aa: ASSTGSWNTEAF
v_gene: TRBV6-5; abundance: -; CDR3aa: ASTPGQGYTIY
v_gene: TRBV4-2; abundance: -; CDR3aa: ASSQVGRASSNEQF
v_gene: TRBV29-1; abundance: -; CDR3aa: SVASDADYGYT
v_gene: TRBV6-1; abundance: -; CDR3aa: ASSEGTAYEQY
v_gene: TRBV7-2; abundance: -; CDR3aa: ASRGIYNEQF
v_gene: TRBV7-9; abundance: -; CDR3aa: ASSLGSSGRETQY
v_gene: TRBV9; abundance: -; CDR3aa: ASSAQTNLNTEAF
v_gene: TRBV7-8; abundance: -; CDR3aa: ASSPGQSRQAF
v_gene: TRBV5-1; abundance: -; CDR3aa: ASSLGTSSPSTDTQY
v_gene: TRBV29-1; abundance: -; CDR3aa: SVVEGAHQETQY
v_gene: TRBV6-6; abundance: -; CDR3aa: ASRLGQGANYEQY
v_gene: TRBV29-1; abundance: -; CDR3aa: SVGTGTYQETQY
v_gene: TRBV13; abundance: once; CDR3aa: ASRTAGGAGANVLT
v_gene: TRBV28; abundance: -; CDR3aa: ASSFLAGLRASHEKLF
v_gene: TRBV5-4; abundance: once; CDR3aa: ASSLDRTNSPLH
v_gene: TRBV30; abundance: -; CDR3aa: AWSVGQGALAGELF
v_gene: TRBV19; abundance: few; CDR3aa: ASSGADLPYQETQY
v_gene: TRBV29-1; abundance: -; CDR3aa: SVARGGSTEAF
v_gene: TRBV5-1; abundance: -; CDR3aa: ASQSGDIGYGYT
v_gene: TRBV10-3; abundance: -; CDR3aa: AISDDRGLSYGYT
v_gene: TRBV7-9; abundance: -; CDR3aa: ASSRWRGQGYNEQF
v_gene: TRBV4-1; abundance: -; CDR3aa: ASSPYPKRNRDNYGYT
v_gene: TRBV7-9; abundance: -; CDR3aa: ASSLLGGTDTQY
v_gene: TRBV28; abundance: -; CDR3aa: ASMAGALTSTDTQY
v_gene: TRBV28; abundance: once; CDR3aa: ASKLTGPAYEQY
v_gene: TRBV7-9; abundance: -; CDR3aa: ASSSPLGNTEAF
v_gene: TRBV19; abundance: -; CDR3aa: ATPREGVDTEAF
v_gene: TRBV5-1; abundance: -; CDR3aa: ASSLAPGNTEAF
v_gene: TRBV4-2; abundance: -; CDR3aa: ASSQDLLAALYNEQF
v_gene: TRBV28; abundance: -; CDR3aa: ASNHGQGINQPQH
v_gene: TRBV5-1; abundance: -; CDR3aa: ASSLTSGTSKVWY
v_gene: TRBV5-5; abundance: -; CDR3aa: ASSHTSEYEQY
v_gene: TRBV12-1; abundance: -; CDR3aa: ASSQGH
v_gene: TRBV10-1; abundance: -; CDR3aa: ASSDRGSSTDTQY
v_gene: TRBV28; abundance: -; CDR3aa: ASSLDRGHLTGELF
v_gene: TRBV6-1; abundance: once; CDR3aa: ASSENGGLITDTQY
v_gene: TRBV7-8; abundance: -; CDR3aa: ASTQGILDTEAF
v_gene: TRBV2; abundance: -; CDR3aa: ASRYSYGYT
v_gene: TRBV25-1; abundance: -; CDR3aa: ASSDPGQGAVGTQY
v_gene: TRBV11-3; abundance: -; CDR3aa: ASSLVGNTEAF
v_gene: TRBV19; abundance: -; CDR3aa: ASSMGTVYNEQF
v_gene: TRBV11-3; abundance: -; CDR3aa: ASSLALAGGANTGELF
v_gene: TRBV6-5; abundance: -; CDR3aa: ASSRGTEQY
v_gene: TRBV6-1; abundance: -; CDR3aa: ASSGQFTEAF
v_gene: TRBV11-3; abundance: once; CDR3aa: ASSISGRDYEQY
v_gene: TRBV29-1; abundance: once; CDR3aa: SDRPTSLYNEQF
v_gene: TRBV7-6; abundance: once; CDR3aa: ASTIRGKETQY